These T cell receptor beta chains were read from a single sample in a study of cytomegalovirus exposure and HLA in healthy donors. Generated by immunoSEQ multiplex PCR, the TCRdb table keeps only in-frame clones and is missing some. The table lists 150,000 to 180,000 clones, 80% of them singletons. Sequencing was carried out using PBMCs. Receptors were obtained from a woman in her forties in good health and CMV-seropositive. Both conserved end residues are part of each CDR3. Each record gives: V gene, clone size, CDR3 length, J gene, D gene, CDR3 DNA, CDR3 protein. The D gene is left open where the match is weak. Clone sizes are given selectively: once, few, many, or a class where the clone is expanded.

TRBV9	once	13	TRBJ1-1	-	TGTGCCAGCAACCAAGGGGGGAACACTGAAGCTTTCTTT	CASNQGGNTEAFF
TRBV11-2	-	16	TRBJ2-7	TRBD1	TGTGCCAGCAGCCCAAAGCAGGGGGTTAGCTCCTACGAGCAGTACTTC	CASSPKQGVSSYEQYF
TRBV2	once	14	TRBJ1-2	TRBD1	TGTGCCAGCAGAGGGGGACAGGGGGTTCAGGGCTACACCTTC	CASRGGQGVQGYTF
TRBV19	-	17	TRBJ2-3	TRBD2	TGTGCCAGTAGCCTCTCGGGACTAGCGGGGTCCACAGATACGCAGTATTTT	CASSLSGLAGSTDTQYF
TRBV11-2	-	15	TRBJ2-7	-	TGTGCCAGCAGCGCTCCAGGGGTTAGGTCCTACGAGCAGTACTTC	CASSAPGVRSYEQYF
TRBV5-6	once	16	TRBJ1-3	-	TGTGCCAGCAGCTCCTTCCCCCCGTCCGCTGGAAACACCATATATTTT	CASSSFPPSAGNTIYF
TRBV7-6	few	15	TRBJ2-1	TRBD2	TGTGCCAGCAGCGTCATAGCGGGAGCGGGGAATGAGCAGTTCTTC	CASSVIAGAGNEQFF
TRBV6-7	-	16	TRBJ2-7	-	TGTGCCAGCAGTTACTCGAGAAAACCGCTTATTTACGAGCAGTACTTC	CASSYSRKPLIYEQYF
TRBV5-1	once	16	TRBJ2-2	TRBD1	TGCGCCACCTACCCGGGACAGGCCCTCTCAAGGAGGGAGCTGTTTTTT	CATYPGQALSRRELFF
TRBV19	-	15	TRBJ2-3	-	TGTGCCAGTAGTATCCTGGCTAGCGGCACAGATACGCAGTATTTT	CASSILASGTDTQYF
TRBV28	few	15	TRBJ1-5	-	TGTGCCAGCAGTTTAGCAGTTTGGGGCGGTCAGCCCCAGCATTTT	CASSLAVWGGQPQHF
TRBV6-6	-	14	TRBJ1-5	-	TGTGCCAGCAGTGACACCGTAGGGAGTCAGCCCCAGCATTTT	CASSDTVGSQPQHF
TRBV19	-	15	TRBJ2-3	TRBD1	TGTGCCAGTAGTATAGTAAGCCAGGGGGCAGATACGCAGTATTTT	CASSIVSQGADTQYF
TRBV4-2	once	14	TRBJ2-1	TRBD1	TGTGCCAGCAGCCCCGGGACAGGGGCAGATGAGCAGTTCTTC	CASSPGTGADEQFF
TRBV27	-	14	TRBJ1-1	TRBD1	TGTGCCAGCAATCCGACAGGGGGTTTCACTGAAGCTTTCTTT	CASNPTGGFTEAFF
TRBV29-1	-	12	TRBJ1-2	-	TGCAGCGTGGGGACTCCTGCACGGGGCTACACCTTC	CSVGTPARGYTF
TRBV27	few	15	TRBJ2-5	-	TGTGCCAGCAGTGATCAGGGTTTACCTCAAGAGACCCAGTACTTC	CASSDQGLPQETQYF
TRBV2	once	14	TRBJ2-3	-	TGTGCCAGCACTGGACAGAGAAACACAGATACGCAGTATTTT	CASTGQRNTDTQYF
TRBV5-4	-	13	TRBJ1-1	-	TGTGCCAGCAGCTTGCGAGACAAAAGTGAAGCTTTCTTT	CASSLRDKSEAFF
TRBV19	-	14	TRBJ2-7	-	TGTGCCAGTAGTACCCAAGCGAGCTCCTACGAGCAGTACTTC	CASSTQASSYEQYF
TRBV10-3	-	17	TRBJ2-3	TRBD2	TGTGCCATCAGTGAGTCGGGTCTAGCGGGAGTATCAGATACGCAGTATTTT	CAISESGLAGVSDTQYF
TRBV4-2	few	14	TRBJ1-4	-	TGTGCCAGCAGCCGGCAGGCGCTTGGGGAAAAACTGTTTTTT	CASSRQALGEKLFF
TRBV28	once	14	TRBJ1-1	-	TGTGCCAGCAGTACAGGGAGCATGAACACTGAAGCTTTCTTT	CASSTGSMNTEAFF
TRBV7-2	-	16	TRBJ2-7	TRBD2	TGTGCCAGCAGCTTGGGACTAGCTTCTAGCTCCTACGAGCAGTACTTC	CASSLGLASSSYEQYF
TRBV7-7	-	16	TRBJ2-1	TRBD1	TGTGCTAGCAGCTTACGCCCGGGACAGGGTGACAATGAGCAGTTCTTC	CASSLRPGQGDNEQFF
TRBV13	once	12	TRBJ1-1	-	TGTGCCAGCACCTCGGACAGAGGGGCGGCTTTCTTT	CASTSDRGAAFF
TRBV19	-	15	TRBJ2-1	TRBD2	TGTGCCACTACCCCAACTAGCGAGGCCTACAATGAGCAGTTCTTC	CATTPTSEAYNEQFF
TRBV10-1	-	12	TRBJ1-5	-	TGCGCCAGCGGCAGTAGCAATCAGCCCCAGCATTTT	CASGSSNQPQHF
TRBV29-1	-	13	TRBJ1-2	TRBD1	TGCAGCGTAGATGACAGGGGGCTGAATGGCTACACCTTC	CSVDDRGLNGYTF
TRBV14	once	13	TRBJ1-1	TRBD1	TGTGCCAGCAGGGGACAGGTAATAACTGAAGCTTTCTTT	CASRGQVITEAFF
TRBV7-3	-	13	TRBJ1-1	-	TGTGCCAGCAGCTCAGGGTTGAACACTGAAGCTTTCTTT	CASSSGLNTEAFF
TRBV27	-	18	TRBJ2-3	TRBD2	TGTGCCAGCAGTTTCGTTCCAACTAGCGGGAGTAGCCCAGATACGCAGTATTTT	CASSFVPTSGSSPDTQYF
TRBV18	-	12	TRBJ2-5	-	TGTGCCAGCTCACCGAATCGGGAGACCCAGTACTTC	CASSPNRETQYF
TRBV28	few	12	TRBJ1-1	-	TGTGCCAGCAGTCTCCGACAGTTTGAAGCTTTCTTT	CASSLRQFEAFF
TRBV18	once	15	TRBJ2-7	-	TGTGCCAGCTCACCATCTGCTAGCGACTCCTACGGGCAGTACTTC	CASSPSASDSYGQYF
TRBV9	-	13	TRBJ2-3	-	TGTGCCAGCAGCCAGGGGCTAGCAGATACGCAGTATTTT	CASSQGLADTQYF
TRBV29-1	-	17	TRBJ2-5	TRBD2	TGCAGCGTTTATGAAGGACTAGCGGGTTTCATAGGAGAGACCCAGTACTTC	CSVYEGLAGFIGETQYF
TRBV15	-	15	TRBJ1-3	-	TGTGCCACCAGCAGAAACAGGTTCTCTGGAAACACCATATATTTT	CATSRNRFSGNTIYF
TRBV27	-	15	TRBJ2-7	TRBD2	TGTGCCAGCAGTTTAGGCGGGAGTTTGTCCTACGAGCAGTACTTC	CASSLGGSLSYEQYF
TRBV15	-	14	TRBJ1-2	-	TGTGCCACCAGCCCTCAGACGGGGAACTATGGCTACACCTTC	CATSPQTGNYGYTF
TRBV30	-	20	TRBJ2-7	-	TGTGCCTGGAGTGTAAAAATCGTGGGGACCGGCGCGGGGCTTACCTACGAGCAGTACTTC	CAWSVKIVGTGAGLTYEQYF
TRBV6-1	-	15	TRBJ1-2	-	TGTGCCAGCAGTGAAGCAACAGGAGCTAACTATGGCTACACCTTC	CASSEATGANYGYTF
TRBV7-6	-	15	TRBJ1-2	TRBD1	TGTGCCAGCAGCTTAGGGACAGGCTCTAACTATGGCTACACCTTC	CASSLGTGSNYGYTF
TRBV9	-	18	TRBJ2-2	-	TGTGCCAGCAGCGTAGGCCCCGGGGTCGCCGCGAACACCGGGGAGCTGTTTTTT	CASSVGPGVAANTGELFF